This TCR beta chain derives from a study of blood T cells in healthy people across ages. Germline lookup yields CDR1 SGHRS and CDR2 YFSETQ. This CDR3 spans 20 amino acids. V was trimmed by 0 bases and J by 0 bases, leaving 22 bases between them. Study results and caveats: Diversity figures derived from one million T cells were judged to underestimate the true value.

In the case of this clonotype: Its antigen remains unidentified.

Primers used in a second PCR of roughly 7 to 12 cycles were a sample-barcoded 5' primer and a J-beta primer mix. TCRdb itself ran the 5' RACE reads through MiXCR, one entry per CDR3 protein. The top ten hold 20% to 25% of the sample, which has fewer than 2 million distinct CDR3 sequences, about 39% seen once. This clonotype was sampled from a human donor in good health. V usage is TRBV5-1 and J usage is TRBJ2-4; no clear D. The specimen sequenced was blood. The CDR3 region has the DNA TGCGCCAGCAGCTTGGTGGGATTTGACAATTCTAACCTAGCCAAAAACATTCAGTACTTC. Translating it yields CASSLVGFDNSNLAKNIQYF.